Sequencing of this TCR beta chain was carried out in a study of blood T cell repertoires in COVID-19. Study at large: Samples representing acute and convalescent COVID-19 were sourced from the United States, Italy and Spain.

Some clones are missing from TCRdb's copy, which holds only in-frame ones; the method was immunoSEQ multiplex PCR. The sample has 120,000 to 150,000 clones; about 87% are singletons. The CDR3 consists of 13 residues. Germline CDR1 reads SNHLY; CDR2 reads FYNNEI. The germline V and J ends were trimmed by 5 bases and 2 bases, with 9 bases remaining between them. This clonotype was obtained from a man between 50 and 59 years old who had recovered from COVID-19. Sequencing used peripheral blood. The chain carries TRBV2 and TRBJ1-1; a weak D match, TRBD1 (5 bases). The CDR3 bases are TGTGCCAGCAGTAGGGGCGAAAACACTGAAGCTTTCTTT. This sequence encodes CASSRGENTEAFF.